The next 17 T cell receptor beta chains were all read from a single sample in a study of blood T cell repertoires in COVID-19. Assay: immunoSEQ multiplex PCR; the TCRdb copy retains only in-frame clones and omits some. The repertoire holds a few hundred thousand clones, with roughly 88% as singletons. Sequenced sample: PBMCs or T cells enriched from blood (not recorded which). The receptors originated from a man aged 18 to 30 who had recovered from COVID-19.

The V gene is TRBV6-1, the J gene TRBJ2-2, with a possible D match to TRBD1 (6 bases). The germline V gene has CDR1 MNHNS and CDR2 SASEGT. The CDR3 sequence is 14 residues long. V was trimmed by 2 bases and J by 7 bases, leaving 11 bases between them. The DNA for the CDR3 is TGTGCCAGCAGTGAAACAGGGTTCGGCGGGGAGCTGTTTTTT. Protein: CASSETGFGGELFF.

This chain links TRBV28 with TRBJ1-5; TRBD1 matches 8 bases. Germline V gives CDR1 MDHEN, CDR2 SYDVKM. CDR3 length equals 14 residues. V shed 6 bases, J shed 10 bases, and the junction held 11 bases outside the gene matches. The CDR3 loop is CASSLWTGSSPQHF. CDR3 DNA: TGTGCCAGCAGCCTTTGGACAGGGAGCAGTCCCCAGCATTTT.

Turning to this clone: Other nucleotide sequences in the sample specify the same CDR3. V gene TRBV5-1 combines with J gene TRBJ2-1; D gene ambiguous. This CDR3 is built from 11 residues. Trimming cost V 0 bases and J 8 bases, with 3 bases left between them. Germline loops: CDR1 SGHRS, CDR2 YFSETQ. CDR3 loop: CASSLADEQFF. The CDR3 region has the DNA TGCGCCAGCAGCTTGGCCGATGAGCAGTTCTTC.

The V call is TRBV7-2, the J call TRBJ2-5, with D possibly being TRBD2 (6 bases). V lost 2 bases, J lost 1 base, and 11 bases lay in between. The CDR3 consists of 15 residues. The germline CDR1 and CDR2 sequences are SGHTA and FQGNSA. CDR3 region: CASSLKAGRQETQYF. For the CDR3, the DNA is TGTGCCAGCAGCTTAAAAGCGGGCCGCCAAGAGACCCAGTACTTC.

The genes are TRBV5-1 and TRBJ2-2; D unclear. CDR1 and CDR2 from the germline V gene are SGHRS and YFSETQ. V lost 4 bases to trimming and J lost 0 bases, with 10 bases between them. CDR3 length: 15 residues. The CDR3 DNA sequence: TGCGCCAGCAGCGAAAACACCGCGAACACCGGGGAGCTGTTTTTT. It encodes CASSENTANTGELFF. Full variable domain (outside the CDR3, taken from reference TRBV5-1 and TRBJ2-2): KAGVTQTPRYLIKTRGQQVTLSCSPISGHRSVSWYQQTPGQGLQFLFEYFSETQRNKGNFPGRFSGRQFSNSRSEMNVSTLELGDSALYLCASSENTANTGELFFGEGSRLTVL.

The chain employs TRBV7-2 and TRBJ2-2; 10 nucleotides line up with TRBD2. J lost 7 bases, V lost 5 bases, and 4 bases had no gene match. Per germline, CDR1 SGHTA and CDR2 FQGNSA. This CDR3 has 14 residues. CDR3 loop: CASSPTSGIGELFF. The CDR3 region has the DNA TGTGCCAGCAGCCCCACTAGCGGGATCGGGGAGCTGTTTTTT.

The CDR3 sequence: CASSQESGRGTDTQYF. The CDR3 bases are TGTGCCAGCAGCCAAGAGAGCGGGAGGGGCACAGATACGCAGTATTTT. The chain links TRBV3-1 (or the pseudogene TRBV3-2) to TRBJ2-3; 10 bases are shared with TRBD2. Germline V gives CDR1 LGHDT, CDR2 YNNKEL (reference sequence). V dropped 0 bases and J dropped 1; count of bases not matched to a gene: 1. The CDR3 covers 16 residues.

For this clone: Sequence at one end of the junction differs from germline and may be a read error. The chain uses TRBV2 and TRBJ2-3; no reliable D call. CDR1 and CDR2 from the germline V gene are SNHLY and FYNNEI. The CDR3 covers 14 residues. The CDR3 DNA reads TGTGCCAGCAGTGCGGGTCGTAGCAGAGATACGCAGTATTTT. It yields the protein CASSAGRSRDTQYF.

CDR3 sequence reads: CSVESRTGEGQDTEAFF. CDR3 bases: TGCAGCGTTGAGTCCCGGACAGGGGAAGGCCAGGACACTGAAGCTTTCTTT. The rearrangement links TRBV29-1 to TRBJ1-1, with 9 bases that match TRBD1. Germline V gene data show CDR1 as SQVTM and CDR2 as ANQGSEA. Trimming removed 3 bases from V and 3 bases from J; junction bases left unmatched: 14. The CDR3 totals 17 residues.

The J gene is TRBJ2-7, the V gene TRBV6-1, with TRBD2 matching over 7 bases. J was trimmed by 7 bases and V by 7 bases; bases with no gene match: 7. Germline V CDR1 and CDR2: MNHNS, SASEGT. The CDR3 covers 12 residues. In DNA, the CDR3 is TGTGCCAGCACAGCGGGGACGGGGGAGCAGTACTTC. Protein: CASTAGTGEQYF.

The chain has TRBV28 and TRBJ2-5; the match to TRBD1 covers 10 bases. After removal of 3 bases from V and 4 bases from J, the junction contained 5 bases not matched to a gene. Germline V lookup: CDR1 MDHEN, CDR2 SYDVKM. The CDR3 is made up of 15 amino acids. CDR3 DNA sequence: TGTGCCAGCAGTTTCTTGACAGGGGGCCTAGAGACCCAGTACTTC. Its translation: CASSFLTGGLETQYF. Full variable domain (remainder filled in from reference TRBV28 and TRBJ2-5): DVKVTQSSRYLVKRTGEKVFLECVQDMDHENMFWYRQDPGLGLRLIYFSYDVKMKEKGDIPEGYSVSREKKERFSLILESASTNQTSMYLCASSFLTGGLETQYFGPGTRLLVL.

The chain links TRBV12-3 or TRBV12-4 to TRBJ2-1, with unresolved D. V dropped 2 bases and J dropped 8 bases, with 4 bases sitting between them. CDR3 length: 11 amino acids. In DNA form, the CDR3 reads TGTGCCAGCAGTTTAAGCGATGAGCAGTTCTTC. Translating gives CASSLSDEQFF.

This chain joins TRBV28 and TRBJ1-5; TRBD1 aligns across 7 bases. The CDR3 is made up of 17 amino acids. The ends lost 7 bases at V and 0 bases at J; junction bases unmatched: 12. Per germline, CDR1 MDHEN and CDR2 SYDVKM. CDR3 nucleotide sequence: TGTGCCAGCACCCCGGGACAGAGATCTCCTAGCAATCAGCCCCAGCATTTT. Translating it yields CASTPGQRSPSNQPQHF.

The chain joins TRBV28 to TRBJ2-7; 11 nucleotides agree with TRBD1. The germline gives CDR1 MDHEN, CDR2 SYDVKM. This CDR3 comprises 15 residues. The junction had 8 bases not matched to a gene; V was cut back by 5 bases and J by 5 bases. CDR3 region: CASSLPGQGVHEQYF. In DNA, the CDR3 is TGTGCCAGCAGTCTTCCGGGACAGGGGGTCCACGAGCAGTACTTC.

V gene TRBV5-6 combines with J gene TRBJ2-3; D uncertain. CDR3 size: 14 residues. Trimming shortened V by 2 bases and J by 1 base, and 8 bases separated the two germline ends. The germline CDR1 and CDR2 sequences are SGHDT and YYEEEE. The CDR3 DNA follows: TGTGCCAGCAGCTTAACATATGGCACAGATACGCAGTATTTT. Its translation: CASSLTYGTDTQYF.

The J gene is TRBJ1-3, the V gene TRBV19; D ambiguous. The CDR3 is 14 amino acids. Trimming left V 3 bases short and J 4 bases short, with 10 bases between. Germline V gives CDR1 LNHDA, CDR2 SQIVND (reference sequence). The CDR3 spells CASSMRQAGNTIYF. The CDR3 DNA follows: TGTGCCAGTAGTATGCGTCAGGCCGGAAACACCATATATTTT.

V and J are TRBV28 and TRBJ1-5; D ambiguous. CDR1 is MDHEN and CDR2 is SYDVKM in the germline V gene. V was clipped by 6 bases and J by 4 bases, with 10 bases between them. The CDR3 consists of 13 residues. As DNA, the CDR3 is TGTGCCAGCAGGCGAGATCTAAATCAGCCCCAGCATTTT. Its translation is CASRRDLNQPQHF.